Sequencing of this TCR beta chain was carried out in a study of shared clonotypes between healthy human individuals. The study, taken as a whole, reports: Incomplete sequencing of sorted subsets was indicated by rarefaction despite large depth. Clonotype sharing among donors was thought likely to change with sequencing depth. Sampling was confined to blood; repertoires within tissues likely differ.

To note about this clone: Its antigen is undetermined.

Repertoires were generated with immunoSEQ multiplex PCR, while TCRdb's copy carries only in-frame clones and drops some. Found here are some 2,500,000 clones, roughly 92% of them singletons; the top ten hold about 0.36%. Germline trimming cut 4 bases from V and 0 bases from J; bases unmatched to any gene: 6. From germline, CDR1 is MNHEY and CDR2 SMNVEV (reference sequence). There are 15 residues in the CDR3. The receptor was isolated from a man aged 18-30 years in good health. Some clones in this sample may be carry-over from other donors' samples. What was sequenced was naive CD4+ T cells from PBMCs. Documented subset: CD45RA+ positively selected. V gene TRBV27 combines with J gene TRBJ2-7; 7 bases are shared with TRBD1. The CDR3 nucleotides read TGTGCCAGCAGTTCCGGACAGGCCCGCTCCTACGAGCAGTACTTC. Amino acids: CASSSGQARSYEQYF.